One and the same sample provided the 11 T cell receptor beta chains below, sequenced in a study of radiation and T cells in renal cell carcinoma. Documented time point: blood 4 weeks post-SBRT, at nephrectomy. Sample treatment: 15 Gy SBRT to primary tumor, nephrectomy 4 weeks later. Produced via immunoSEQ multiplex PCR; TCRdb's table is partial and in-frame only. This sample carries fewer than 200,000 clones, about 88% of them seen once, and the ten largest clones take around 11%. The source material was blood, sampled from a patient whose treatment included radiotherapy and nephrectomy. Receptors originate from a woman aged 50 to 65 with renal cell carcinoma.

The rearrangement uses TRBV6-4 and TRBJ2-1; D not certain. The CDR3 covers 12 residues. The V end lost 1 base, the J end lost 7 bases, and 5 bases lay between the germline ends. Germline CDR1 is MRHNA and CDR2 is SNTAGT. CDR3 nucleotide sequence: TGTGCCAGCAGTGACTACGATAATGAGCAGTTCTTC. Its translation is CASSDYDNEQFF.

The V and J genes are TRBV19 and TRBJ2-7; possible D gene TRBD2, 5 bases. The CDR3 has 14 residues. Germline lookup yields CDR1 LNHDA and CDR2 SQIVND (reference sequence). V lost 2 bases to trimming and J lost 4 bases, with 12 bases between them. In DNA form, the CDR3 reads TGTGCCAGTAGTATACAACGGGGATCATACGAGCAGTACTTC. This gives the protein CASSIQRGSYEQYF.

The chain employs TRBV6-5 and TRBJ2-7; 9 nucleotides line up with TRBD1. The CDR3 is made up of 14 amino acids. Germline CDR1 is MNHEY and CDR2 is SVGAGI. Trimming cost V 7 bases and J 4 bases; bases outside gene matches: 8. In DNA form, the CDR3 reads TGTGCCAGCAAGGACAGGGGAGGGGGTTACGAGCAGTACTTC. Protein product: CASKDRGGGYEQYF.

J is TRBJ2-2 and V is TRBV19; D call uncertain. CDR3 length: 16 amino acids. V dropped 3 bases and J dropped 0 bases, with 11 bases sitting between them. Per germline, CDR1 LNHDA and CDR2 SQIVND (reference sequence). In DNA, the CDR3 is TGTGCCAGTAGTATGTTTGGTAGTACGAACACCGGGGAGCTGTTTTTT. Encoded protein: CASSMFGSTNTGELFF.

The J gene is TRBJ1-1, the V gene TRBV18; possibly TRBD1 for D (6 bases). V lost 3 bases and J lost 6, with 11 bases in between. Germline V CDR1 and CDR2: KGHSH, LQKENI. CDR3 length: 13 amino acids. The DNA for the CDR3 is TGTGCCAGCTCACCGATACAGGGATCTGAAGCTTTCTTT. Its protein is CASSPIQGSEAFF.

The chain is built from TRBV5-1 and TRBJ2-1; TRBD2 matches at 8 bases. Per the germline V gene, CDR1 is SGHRS and CDR2 is YFSETQ. Trimming took 3 bases from V and 3 from J; bases not matched to a gene: 8. The CDR3 is 16 amino acids. CDR3 DNA: TGCGCCAGCAGCTCCCAGGACAGCGGGGGCTACAATGAGCAGTTCTTC. It codes for CASSSQDSGGYNEQFF.

This chain connects TRBV6-6 to TRBJ2-7; possible D gene TRBD1, 6 bases. From germline, CDR1 is MNHNY and CDR2 SVGAGI (reference sequence). The V and J ends lost 6 bases and 2 bases respectively, with 14 bases between them. CDR3 length: 14 residues. The CDR3 nucleotides read TGTGCCAGCAGACAGAGACAGGACGCCTACGAGCAGTACTTC. Translating gives CASRQRQDAYEQYF.

This clone was picked up one time. The genes are TRBV18 and TRBJ1-1; 7 nucleotides match TRBD1. Trimming at V came to 3 bases and at J to 0 bases, leaving 4 bases not matched to a gene. The CDR3 extends over 15 amino acids. Looked up from germline, CDR1 is KGHSH and CDR2 is LQKENI. The CDR3 sequence is CASSPRGDMNTEAFF. The CDR3 nucleotides are TGTGCCAGCTCACCCAGGGGGGATATGAACACTGAAGCTTTCTTT.

The chain has TRBV15 and TRBJ2-2; 8 positions agree with TRBD2. The CDR3 has 14 amino acids. Losses at the gene ends were 4 bases for V and 7 bases for J; bases not matched to a gene: 5. Germline V gives CDR1 LNHNV, CDR2 YYDKDF (reference sequence). The CDR3 sequence is CATSTGGAVGELFF. The CDR3 nucleotides are TGTGCCACCAGCACCGGGGGGGCCGTCGGGGAGCTGTTTTTT.

The chain uses TRBV10-1 and TRBJ1-1; no firm D call. The CDR3 length is 16 residues. V was cut by 11 bases and J by 0 bases, with 22 bases left in between. Germline CDR1 and CDR2: WNHNN and SYGVQD (reference sequence). This chain's CDR3 is CAGVAGQRSMNTEAFF. DNA for the CDR3: TGCGCCGGTGTGGCGGGCCAGCGTTCCATGAACACTGAAGCTTTCTTT.

This chain joins TRBV10-2 and TRBJ1-5; D is unclear. This CDR3 is 15 amino acids long. The V end lost 6 bases, the J end lost 0 bases, and 12 bases lay between the germline ends. CDR1 WSHSY and CDR2 SAAADI come from the germline V gene. The CDR3 region has the DNA TGCGCCAGCAGGTCTTCCCCGATTAGCAATCAGCCCCAGCATTTT. Residues: CASRSSPISNQPQHF.